This T cell receptor (beta chain) is drawn from a study of blood T cell repertoires in COVID-19. Study background: Some COVID-19 samples were acute and others convalescent; all came from the United States, Italy and Spain. The analysed material was cDNA or gDNA that came from T cells, B-cell-depleted T cells, or PBMCs.

Trimming cost V 5 bases and J 4 bases, with 7 bases left between them. The CDR3 sequence is 12 residues long. Germline V gene sequence: CDR1 KGHSH, CDR2 LQKENI. Original data processing: Scientists estimated how many nucleated cells there were by amplifying reference gene primers. Assay: immunoSEQ multiplex PCR; the TCRdb copy retains only in-frame clones and omits some. The V and J calls and clone size were taken over from that table, and D and trimming were inferred from the DNA. The top ten hold about 7.3% of the sample, which has roughly 47,000 clones, 80% to 90% seen once. Sequences were obtained from peripheral blood. The J gene is TRBJ2-3, the V gene TRBV18; unclear D gene. The origin of this receptor is a man aged 45-60 years with acute or convalescent COVID-19. The CDR3 sequence: CASSSTSDTQYF. For the CDR3, the DNA is TGTGCCAGCTCATCAACATCAGATACGCAGTATTTT.